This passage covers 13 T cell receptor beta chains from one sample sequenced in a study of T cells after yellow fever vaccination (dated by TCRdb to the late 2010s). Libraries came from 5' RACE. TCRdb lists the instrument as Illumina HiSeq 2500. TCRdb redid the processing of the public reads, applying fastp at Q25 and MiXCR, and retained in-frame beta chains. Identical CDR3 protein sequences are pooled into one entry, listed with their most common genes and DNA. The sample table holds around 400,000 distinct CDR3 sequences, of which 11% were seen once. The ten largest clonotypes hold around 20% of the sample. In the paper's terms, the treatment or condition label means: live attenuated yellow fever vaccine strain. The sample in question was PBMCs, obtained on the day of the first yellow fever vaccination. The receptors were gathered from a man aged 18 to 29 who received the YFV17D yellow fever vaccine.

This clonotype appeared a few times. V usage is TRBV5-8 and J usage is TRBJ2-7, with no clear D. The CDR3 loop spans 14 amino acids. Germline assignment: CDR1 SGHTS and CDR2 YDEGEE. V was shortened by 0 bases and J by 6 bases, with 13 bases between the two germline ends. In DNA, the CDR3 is TGTGCCAGCAGCTTGGTCAGTACATGGGCCGAGCAGTACGTC. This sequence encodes CASSLVSTWAEQYV.

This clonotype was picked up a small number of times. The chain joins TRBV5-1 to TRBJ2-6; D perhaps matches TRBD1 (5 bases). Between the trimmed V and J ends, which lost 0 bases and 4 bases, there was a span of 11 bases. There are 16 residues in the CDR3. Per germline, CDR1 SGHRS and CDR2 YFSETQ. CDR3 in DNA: TGCGCCAGCAGCTTGGGGACATTTCGCGGGGCCAACGTCCTGACTTTC. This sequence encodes CASSLGTFRGANVLTF. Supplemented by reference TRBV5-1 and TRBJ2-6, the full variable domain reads KAGVTQTPRYLIKTRGQQVTLSCSPISGHRSVSWYQQTPGQGLQFLFEYFSETQRNKGNFPGRFSGRQFSNSRSEMNVSTLELGDSALYLCASSLGTFRGANVLTFGAGSRLTVL.

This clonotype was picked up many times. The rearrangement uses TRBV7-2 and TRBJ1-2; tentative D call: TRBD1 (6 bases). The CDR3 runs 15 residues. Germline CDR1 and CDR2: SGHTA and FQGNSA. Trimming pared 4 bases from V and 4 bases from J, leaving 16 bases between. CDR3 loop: CASSSPLGHLYGYTF. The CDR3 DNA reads TGTGCCAGCAGCTCCCCTCTGGGACACCTCTATGGCTACACCTTC. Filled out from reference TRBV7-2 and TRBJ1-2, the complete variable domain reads GAGVSQSPSNKVTEKGKDVELRCDPISGHTALYWYRQSLGQGLEFLIYFQGNSAPDKSGLPSDRFSAERTGGSVSTLTIQRTQQEDSAVYLCASSSPLGHLYGYTFGSGTRLTVV.

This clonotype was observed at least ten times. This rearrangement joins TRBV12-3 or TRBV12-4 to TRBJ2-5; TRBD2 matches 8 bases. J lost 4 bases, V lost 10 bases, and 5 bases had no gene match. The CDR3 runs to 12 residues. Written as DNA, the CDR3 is TGTGCCACGGGACTAGTGCCAGAGACCCAGTACTTC. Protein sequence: CATGLVPETQYF.

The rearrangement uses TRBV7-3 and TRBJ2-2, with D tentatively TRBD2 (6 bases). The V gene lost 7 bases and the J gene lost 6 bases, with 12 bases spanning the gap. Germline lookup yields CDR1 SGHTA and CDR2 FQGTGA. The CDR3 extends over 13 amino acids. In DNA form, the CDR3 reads TGTGCCAGCACCCTTTCGGGGGCCGGGGAGCTGTTTTTT. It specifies CASTLSGAGELFF.

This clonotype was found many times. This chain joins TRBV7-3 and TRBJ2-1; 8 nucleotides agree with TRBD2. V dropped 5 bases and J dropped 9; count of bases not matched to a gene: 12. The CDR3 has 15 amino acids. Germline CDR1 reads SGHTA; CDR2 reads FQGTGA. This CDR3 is CASSPWTSRRSEQFF. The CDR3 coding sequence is TGTGCCAGCAGCCCCTGGACTAGCAGGAGATCTGAGCAGTTCTTC. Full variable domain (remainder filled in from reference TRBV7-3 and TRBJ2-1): GAGVSQTPSNKVTEKGKYVELRCDPISGHTALYWYRQSLGQGPEFLIYFQGTGAADDSGLPNDRFFAVRPEGSVSTLKIQRTERGDSAVYLCASSPWTSRRSEQFFGPGTRLTVL.

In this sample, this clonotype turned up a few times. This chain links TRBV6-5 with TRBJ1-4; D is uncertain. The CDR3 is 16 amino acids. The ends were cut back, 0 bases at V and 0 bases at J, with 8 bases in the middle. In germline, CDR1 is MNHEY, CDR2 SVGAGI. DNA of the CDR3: TGTGCCAGCAGTTACTCGAGTACCCCAACTAATGAAAAACTGTTTTTT. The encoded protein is CASSYSSTPTNEKLFF.

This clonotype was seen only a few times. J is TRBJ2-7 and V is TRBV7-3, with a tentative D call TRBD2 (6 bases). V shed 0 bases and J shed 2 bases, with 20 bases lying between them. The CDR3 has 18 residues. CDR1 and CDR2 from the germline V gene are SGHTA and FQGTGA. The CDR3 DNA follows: TGTGCCAGCAGCTTAACCCCTGGGGAGGCAGGACACCCCTACGAGCAGTACTTC. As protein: CASSLTPGEAGHPYEQYF.

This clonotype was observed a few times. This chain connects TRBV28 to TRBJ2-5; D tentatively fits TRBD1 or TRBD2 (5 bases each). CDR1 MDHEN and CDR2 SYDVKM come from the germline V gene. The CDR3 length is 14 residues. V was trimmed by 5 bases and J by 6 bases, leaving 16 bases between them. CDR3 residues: CASSEGQGRQTQYF. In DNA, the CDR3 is TGTGCCAGCAGTGAGGGGCAGGGTAGACAGACCCAGTACTTC.

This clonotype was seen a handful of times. Written as DNA, the CDR3 is TGTGCCAGCACCTTGCGAAGGGATACGGGCTACACCTTC. Translating it yields CASTLRRDTGYTF. The chain is built from TRBV2 and TRBJ1-2; D is unresolved. CDR1 and CDR2 from the germline V gene are SNHLY and FYNNEI. The CDR3 extends over 13 amino acids. Trimming took 7 bases from V and 8 from J, leaving 17 bases between them.

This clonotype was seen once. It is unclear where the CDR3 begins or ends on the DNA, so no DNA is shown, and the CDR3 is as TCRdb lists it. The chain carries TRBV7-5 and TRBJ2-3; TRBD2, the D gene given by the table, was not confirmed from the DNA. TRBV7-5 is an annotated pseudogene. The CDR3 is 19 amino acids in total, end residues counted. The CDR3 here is CISASPGSRGGVSTDTQYF.

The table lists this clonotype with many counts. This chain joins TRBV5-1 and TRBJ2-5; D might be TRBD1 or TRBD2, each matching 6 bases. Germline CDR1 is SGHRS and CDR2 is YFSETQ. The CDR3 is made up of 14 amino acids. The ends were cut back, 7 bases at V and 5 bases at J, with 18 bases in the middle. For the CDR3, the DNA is TGCGCCAGCGGACAAAACAGGGCGGGGGAGACCCAGTACTTC. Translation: CASGQNRAGETQYF.

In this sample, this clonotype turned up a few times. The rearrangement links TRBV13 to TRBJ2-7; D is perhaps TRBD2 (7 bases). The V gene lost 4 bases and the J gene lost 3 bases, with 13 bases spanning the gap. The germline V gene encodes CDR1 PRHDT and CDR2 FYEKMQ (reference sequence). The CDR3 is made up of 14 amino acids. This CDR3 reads CASSWGEGDYEQYF. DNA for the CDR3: TGTGCCAGCAGCTGGGGGGAGGGGGACTACGAGCAGTACTTC.